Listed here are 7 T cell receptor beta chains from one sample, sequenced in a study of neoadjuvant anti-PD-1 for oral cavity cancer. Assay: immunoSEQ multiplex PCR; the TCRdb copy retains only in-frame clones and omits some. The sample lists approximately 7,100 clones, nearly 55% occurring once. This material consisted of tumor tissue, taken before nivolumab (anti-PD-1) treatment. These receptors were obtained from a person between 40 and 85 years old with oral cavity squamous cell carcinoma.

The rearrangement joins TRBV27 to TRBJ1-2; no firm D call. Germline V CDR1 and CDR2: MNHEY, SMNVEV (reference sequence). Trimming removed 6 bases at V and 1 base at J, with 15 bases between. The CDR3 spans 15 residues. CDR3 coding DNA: TGTGCCAGCAGAGGTCCTCTTTCAGATAACTATGGCTACACCTTC. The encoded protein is CASRGPLSDNYGYTF.

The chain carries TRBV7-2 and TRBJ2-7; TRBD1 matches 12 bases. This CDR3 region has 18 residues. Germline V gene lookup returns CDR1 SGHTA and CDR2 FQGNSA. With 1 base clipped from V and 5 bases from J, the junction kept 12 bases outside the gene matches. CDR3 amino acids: CASSLEMFRDRGRNEQYF. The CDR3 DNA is TGTGCCAGCAGCTTAGAAATGTTTAGGGACAGGGGGCGCAACGAGCAGTACTTC.

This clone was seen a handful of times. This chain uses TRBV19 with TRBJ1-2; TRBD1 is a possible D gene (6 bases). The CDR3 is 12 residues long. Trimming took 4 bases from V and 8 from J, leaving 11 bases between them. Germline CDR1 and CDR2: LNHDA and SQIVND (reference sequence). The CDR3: CASSTGERGYTF. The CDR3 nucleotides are TGTGCCAGTAGTACAGGGGAGCGGGGCTACACCTTC.

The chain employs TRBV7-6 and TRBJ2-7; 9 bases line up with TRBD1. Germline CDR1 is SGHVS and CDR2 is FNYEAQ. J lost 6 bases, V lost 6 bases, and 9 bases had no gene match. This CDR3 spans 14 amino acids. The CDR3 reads CASSPRDRALEQYF. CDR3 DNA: TGTGCCAGCAGTCCCAGGGACAGGGCTCTCGAGCAGTACTTC.

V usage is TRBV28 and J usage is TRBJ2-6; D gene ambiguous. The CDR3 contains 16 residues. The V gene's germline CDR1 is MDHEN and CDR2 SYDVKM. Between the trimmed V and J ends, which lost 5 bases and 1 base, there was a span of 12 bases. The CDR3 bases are TGTGCCAGCAGTAATCCTCGAACGTCTGGGGCCAACGTCCTGACTTTC. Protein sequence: CASSNPRTSGANVLTF.

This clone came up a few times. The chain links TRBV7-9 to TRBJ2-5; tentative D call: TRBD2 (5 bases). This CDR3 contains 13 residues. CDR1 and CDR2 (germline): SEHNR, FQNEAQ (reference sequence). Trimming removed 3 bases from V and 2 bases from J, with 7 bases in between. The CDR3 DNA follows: TGTGCCAGCAGCTTTGGACTTCAAGAGACCCAGTACTTC. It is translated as CASSFGLQETQYF.

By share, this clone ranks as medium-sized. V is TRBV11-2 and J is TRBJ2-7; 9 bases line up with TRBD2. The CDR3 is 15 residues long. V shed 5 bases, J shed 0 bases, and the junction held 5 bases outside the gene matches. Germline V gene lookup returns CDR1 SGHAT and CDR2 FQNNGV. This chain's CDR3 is CASSRWTSDSYEQYF. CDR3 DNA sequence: TGTGCCAGCAGCCGGTGGACTAGCGACTCCTACGAGCAGTACTTC.